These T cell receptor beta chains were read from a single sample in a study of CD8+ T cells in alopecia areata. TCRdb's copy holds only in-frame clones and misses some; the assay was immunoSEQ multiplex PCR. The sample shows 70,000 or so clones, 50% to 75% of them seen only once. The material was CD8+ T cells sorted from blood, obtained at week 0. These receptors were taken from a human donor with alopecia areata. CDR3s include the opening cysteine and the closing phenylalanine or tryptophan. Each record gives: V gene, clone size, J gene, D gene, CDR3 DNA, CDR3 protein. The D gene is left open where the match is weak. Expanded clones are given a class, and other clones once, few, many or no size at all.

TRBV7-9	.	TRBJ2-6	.	TGTGCCAGCAGCTTAGTGGCCAGTACCTCTGGGGCCAACGTCCTGACTTTC	CASSLVASTSGANVLTF
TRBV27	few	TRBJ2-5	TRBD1	TGTGCCAGCAGTTTCGGGACAGGCGGGGAGACCCAGTACTTC	CASSFGTGGETQYF
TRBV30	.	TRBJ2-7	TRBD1	TGTGCCTGGGCTCCGACAGGGTTAAGCGAGCAGTACTTC	CAWAPTGLSEQYF
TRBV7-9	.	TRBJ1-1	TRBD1	TGTGCCAGCAGCCCCACAGGGGGATACACTGAAGCTTTCTTT	CASSPTGGYTEAFF
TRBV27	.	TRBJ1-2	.	TGTGCCAGCAGTCTCAGCGGGATCGGGGACTATGGCTACACCTTC	CASSLSGIGDYGYTF
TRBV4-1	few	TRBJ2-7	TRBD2	TGCGCCAGCAGCCAAGCGTCTAGCGGGATATCTCAATACGAGCAGTACTTC	CASSQASSGISQYEQYF
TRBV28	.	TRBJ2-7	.	TGTGCCAGCAGAATAACAGGTAGCTCCTACGAGCAGTACTTC	CASRITGSSYEQYF
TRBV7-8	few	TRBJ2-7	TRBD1	TGTGCCAGCAGCTTAGGGACAGGGTTCTACGAGCAGTACTTC	CASSLGTGFYEQYF
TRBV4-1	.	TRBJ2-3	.	TGCGCCAGCAGCCCCTATTCGGAACAGACAGATACGCAGTATTTT	CASSPYSEQTDTQYF
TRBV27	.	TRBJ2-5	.	TGTGCCAGCAGGGAGCTGGGGCGCCGAAAAGGGGAGACCCAGTACTTC	CASRELGRRKGETQYF
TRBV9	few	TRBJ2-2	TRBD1	TGTGCCAGCAGCGTAGAGGGGGCGCCCGGGGAGCTGTTTTTT	CASSVEGAPGELFF
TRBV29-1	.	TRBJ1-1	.	TGCAGCGTCGAAGTCCGACAGCTCGGGAACACTGAAGCTTTCTTT	CSVEVRQLGNTEAFF
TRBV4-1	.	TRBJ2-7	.	TGCGCCAGCAGGGGCCCCGGTGACGAGCAGTACTTC	CASRGPGDEQYF
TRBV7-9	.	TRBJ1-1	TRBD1	TGTGCCAGCGCCTCACGGACAGGGGGGAACACTGAAGCTTTCTTT	CASASRTGGNTEAFF
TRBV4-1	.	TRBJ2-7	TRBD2	TGCGCCAGCAGAGGATGGCGGGAGGGACGCTACGAGCAGTACTTC	CASRGWREGRYEQYF
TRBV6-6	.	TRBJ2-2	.	TGTGCCAGCAGTTACATTCACACCGGGGAGCTGTTTTTT	CASSYIHTGELFF
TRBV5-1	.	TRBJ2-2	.	TGCGCCAGCAGCTCGAACGGCAGGGGAATTAACACCGGGGAGCTGTTTTTT	CASSSNGRGINTGELFF
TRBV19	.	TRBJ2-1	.	TGTGCCAGTAGCACCGGGACTCGCTTGTTTAATGAGCAGTTCTTC	CASSTGTRLFNEQFF
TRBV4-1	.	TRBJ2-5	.	TGCGCCAGCAGCTCCCAGGGTAGTCAGGAGACCCAGTACTTC	CASSSQGSQETQYF
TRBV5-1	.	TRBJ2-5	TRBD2	TGCGCCAGCAGCTTGTCGACCAGCGGGAGACGGGAGACCCAGTACTTC	CASSLSTSGRRETQYF
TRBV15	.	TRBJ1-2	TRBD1	TGTGCCACCAACATAGAGGGGGCTGGTAATGGCTACACCTTC	CATNIEGAGNGYTF
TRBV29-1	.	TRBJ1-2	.	TGCAGCGTTGAATCCGGGAACTATGGCTACACCTTC	CSVESGNYGYTF
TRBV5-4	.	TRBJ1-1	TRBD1	TGTGCCAGCAGCTTGGTGGCAGGGGGTAGCACTGAAGCTTTCTTT	CASSLVAGGSTEAFF
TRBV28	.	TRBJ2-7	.	TGTGCCAGCAGTTTATCGAGCTCCTACGAGCAGTACTTC	CASSLSSSYEQYF
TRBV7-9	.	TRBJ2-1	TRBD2	TGTGCCAGCAGAGCCTTTAGCGGGAATGAGCAGTTCTTC	CASRAFSGNEQFF
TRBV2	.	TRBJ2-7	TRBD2	TGCGCCAGCAGCCGGGGACTAGGCGATCGTAGCGAGCAGTACTTC	CASSRGLGDRSEQYF
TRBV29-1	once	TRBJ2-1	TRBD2	TGCAGCGTTACGGGACTAGCGGTTGAGCAGTTCTTC	CSVTGLAVEQFF
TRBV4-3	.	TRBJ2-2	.	TGCGCCAGCAGCCAAGCGGCTACGGGCCGGTTATACACCGGGGAGCTGTTTTTT	CASSQAATGRLYTGELFF
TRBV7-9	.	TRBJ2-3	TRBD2	TGTGCCAGCAGTCTTACTAGCGGGGGTGAAGCAGATACGCAGTATTTT	CASSLTSGGEADTQYF
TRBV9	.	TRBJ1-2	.	TGTGCCAGCAGCGGAACGGGGCCTACTATGACCTATGGCTACACCTTC	CASSGTGPTMTYGYTF
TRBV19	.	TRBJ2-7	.	TGTGCCAGTAGTATCGGGGGACCTTACTACGAGCAGTACTTC	CASSIGGPYYEQYF
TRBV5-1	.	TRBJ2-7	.	TGCGCCAGCAGCTTGGATGCCGTCTCCTACGAGCAGTACTTC	CASSLDAVSYEQYF
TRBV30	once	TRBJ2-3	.	TGTGCCTGGAATTGGGGTGACGTACGATTCTCCTTCACAAATACGCAGTATTTT	CAWNWGDVRFSFTNTQYF
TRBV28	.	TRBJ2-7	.	TGTGCCAGCAGCCCCGGACGCTCCTACGAGCAGTACTTC	CASSPGRSYEQYF
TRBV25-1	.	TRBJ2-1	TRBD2	TGTGCCAGCAGTGAATATGCGGGAGGAACGGGCAATGAGCAGTTCTTC	CASSEYAGGTGNEQFF
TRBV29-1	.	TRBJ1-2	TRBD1	TGCAGCGTTGAACACCTCGGACAGGGCGGGGGCTATTGGGGCTACACCTTC	CSVEHLGQGGGYWGYTF
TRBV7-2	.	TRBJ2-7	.	TGTGCCAGCAGCTCACCCCGGGACTGGCCCTACGAGCAGTACTTC	CASSSPRDWPYEQYF
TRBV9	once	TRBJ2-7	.	TGTGCCAGCAGTGGTGGGGGCTGGATGAACGAGCAGTACTTC	CASSGGGWMNEQYF
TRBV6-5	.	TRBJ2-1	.	TGTGCCACTGGTTTGAATGAGCAGTTCTTC	CATGLNEQFF
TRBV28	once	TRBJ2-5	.	TGTGCCAGCAGTTTAGGGGGAGTAGAGACCCAGTACTTC	CASSLGGVETQYF
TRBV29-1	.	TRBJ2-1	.	TGCAGCGTAGACAGCCTCTACAATGAGCAGTTCTTC	CSVDSLYNEQFF
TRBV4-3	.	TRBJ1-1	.	TGCGCCAGCAGCCAACCGGGACGCCGGGTCACTGAAGCTTTCTTT	CASSQPGRRVTEAFF
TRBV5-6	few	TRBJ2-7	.	TGTGCCAGCAGCTTGGACAGAGTCGACTACGAGCAGTACTTC	CASSLDRVDYEQYF
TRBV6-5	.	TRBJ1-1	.	TGTGCCAGCAGTTACTCATCGTCCAGGGAAGCTTTCTTT	CASSYSSSREAFF
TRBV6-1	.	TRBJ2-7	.	TGTGCCAGCAGACGGTCCGACTACGAGCAGTACTTC	CASRRSDYEQYF
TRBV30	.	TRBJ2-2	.	TGTGCCTGGACGGAGTGGGGCGGCGGGGAGCTGTTTTTT	CAWTEWGGGELFF
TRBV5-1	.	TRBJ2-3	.	TGCGCCAGCAGCTTGGCGGGGAGCACAGATACGCAGTATTTT	CASSLAGSTDTQYF
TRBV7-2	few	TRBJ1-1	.	TGTGCCAGCAGCTTAGCGGGGCTGAACACTGAAGCTTTCTTT	CASSLAGLNTEAFF
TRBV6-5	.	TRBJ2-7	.	TGTGCCAGCAGTTTATCGGGCAGACCCTACGAGCAGTACTTC	CASSLSGRPYEQYF
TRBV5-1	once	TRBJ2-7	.	TGCGCCAGCAGCTTGAACGAGGGGGGCCACGAGCAGTACTTC	CASSLNEGGHEQYF
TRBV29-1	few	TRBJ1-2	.	TGCAGCGGAATCTTAGGGGGTTTGGAGTATGGCTACACCTTC	CSGILGGLEYGYTF
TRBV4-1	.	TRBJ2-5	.	TGCGCCAGCAGCCAAGATCCGGACTATCAAGAGACCCAGTACTTC	CASSQDPDYQETQYF
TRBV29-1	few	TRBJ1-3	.	TGCAGCGTTGAAGATCTCGGGGCCAGGGGTGGAAACACCATATATTTT	CSVEDLGARGGNTIYF